This TCR beta chain was obtained from a study of CD8 T cells in ankylosing spondylitis. Study-level points and caveats: As reported, disease-linked clones showed significant enrichment in matched ankylosing spondylitis synovial fluid. Clones linked to the disease showed a CD8+ phenotype. They occurred at relatively low frequencies in peripheral blood. Made up of fewer than 10 highly homologous variants, a TCR beta motif appeared characteristic of ankylosing spondylitis blood.

About this clonotype: The target antigen is unknown.

V was clipped by 8 bases and J by 1 base; unmatched bases: 6. CDR1 and CDR2 (germline): MNHNS, SASEGT. This CDR3 has 14 residues. Libraries of TCR beta came from quantitative 5'-RACE with molecular barcodes. TCRdb redid the calling of the 5' RACE reads with MiXCR, one entry per CDR3 protein. Of 250,000 to 350,000 distinct CDR3 sequences listed, roughly 20% were seen once; the top ten hold 3% to 4%. The chain recombines TRBV6-1 with TRBJ1-2; 8 nucleotides line up with TRBD1. The origin of this receptor is a female donor with ankylosing spondylitis or in good health (not recorded which). Sequenced: blood, either unsorted or a sorted T cell fraction (not recorded which). The CDR3 nucleotides read TGTGCCAGCGGCCAGGGGGCGGATAACTATGGCTACACCTTC. It codes for CASGQGADNYGYTF.